This T cell receptor (beta chain) was identified during a study of blood T cell repertoires in COVID-19. Looking at the study overall: Both acute and convalescent COVID-19 samples were obtained from the United States, Italy and Spain.

Authors' analysis steps: Reference gene primer amplification in the assay estimated nucleated cell counts. The table came from immunoSEQ multiplex PCR; TCRdb's copy has only in-frame clones and leaves some out. That table furnishes V, J and clone size, whereas the DNA furnished D and trimming. The sample has 200,000 or so clones, approximately 83% seen once; the top ten hold over 2.5%. The CDR3 is made up of 12 amino acids. Trimming cost V 3 bases and J 16 bases, with 15 bases left between them. Germline assignment: CDR1 MDHEN and CDR2 SYDVKM. The V and J genes are TRBV28 and TRBJ1-4, with D tentatively TRBD1 (6 bases). This receptor was identified in a woman in her thirties who had recovered from COVID-19. Sequenced material: peripheral blood. The CDR3 coding sequence is TGTGCCAGCAGTTTGACCCCCGGACAGCAGTTTTTT. This translates into CASSLTPGQQFF.